Listed below are T cell receptor beta chains from one sample, sequenced in a study of cytomegalovirus exposure and HLA in healthy donors. Measured with immunoSEQ multiplex PCR; TCRdb has only the in-frame clones, and not every one. The sample shows some 100,000 clones, around 70% of them seen only once. Sequencing was done on a sample of PBMCs. The receptors were gathered from a woman aged 45-65 years in good health and CMV-seropositive. Both conserved end residues are part of each CDR3. The order of the fields is V gene, CDR3 protein.

V gene: TRBV10-2
CDR3 protein: CASSEFASGAGVNEQYF

V gene: TRBV19
CDR3 protein: CASSTAGGPSEQFF

V gene: TRBV5-4
CDR3 protein: CASSLGGDFYEQYF

V gene: TRBV28
CDR3 protein: CASSSSYEQYF

V gene: TRBV10-1
CDR3 protein: CASSESRDRTIGAFF

V gene: TRBV5-6
CDR3 protein: CASSLEAGAPNNQPQHF

V gene: TRBV6-5
CDR3 protein: CASSPDWRSYNEQFF

V gene: TRBV28
CDR3 protein: CATRTGGIDTQYF

V gene: TRBV6-1
CDR3 protein: CASSEFRTVNYGYTF

V gene: TRBV9
CDR3 protein: CASARDSSYEQYF

V gene: TRBV19
CDR3 protein: CASSVGLANGYEQYF

V gene: TRBV14
CDR3 protein: CASSERDVQETQYF

V gene: TRBV5-1
CDR3 protein: CASSLPGQVEQYF

V gene: TRBV21-1
CDR3 protein: CASSSRTVSNQPQHF

V gene: TRBV7-6
CDR3 protein: CASSLTQADGYTF

V gene: TRBV28
CDR3 protein: CASSLQGLSQFF

V gene: TRBV6-1
CDR3 protein: CASSLDRESWGYTF

V gene: TRBV9
CDR3 protein: CASSVGGQGVYNEQFF

V gene: TRBV11-3
CDR3 protein: CASSPGTSGTSEQFF

V gene: TRBV7-9
CDR3 protein: CASSLAGLARSYNEQFF

V gene: TRBV4-3
CDR3 protein: CASSQVAATEQFF

V gene: TRBV6-1
CDR3 protein: CASSYHNEQFF

V gene: TRBV29-1
CDR3 protein: CSVEGARRNEQYF

V gene: TRBV4-3
CDR3 protein: CASSVTGGGETQYF

V gene: TRBV7-8
CDR3 protein: CASSFAGEYEQYF

V gene: TRBV2
CDR3 protein: CASSEGLAGGSMFF

V gene: TRBV21-1
CDR3 protein: CASSKVAGSKSGWGYGYTF

V gene: TRBV28
CDR3 protein: CASSYRESGGETQYF

V gene: TRBV19
CDR3 protein: CASSMLQQGVQETQYF

V gene: TRBV28
CDR3 protein: CASSSAGTGDNSPLHF

V gene: TRBV19
CDR3 protein: CASSGLAGRGTETQYF

V gene: TRBV7-9
CDR3 protein: CASSPITQRDQPQHF

V gene: TRBV2
CDR3 protein: CASNAGIYAEAFF

V gene: TRBV6-4
CDR3 protein: CASSLDREPGNTIYF

V gene: TRBV7-9
CDR3 protein: CSSSPPLAGGPRETQYF

V gene: TRBV7-6
CDR3 protein: CASSLRNSPLHF

V gene: TRBV28
CDR3 protein: CASSWTSGMRSGDEQFF

V gene: TRBV10-1
CDR3 protein: CAAKIGVVAKNIQYF

V gene: TRBV2
CDR3 protein: CASSEWDRSTYEQYF

V gene: TRBV30
CDR3 protein: CAWSAGDIQETQYF

V gene: TRBV27
CDR3 protein: CASSYSRTSGTNEQFF

V gene: TRBV29-1
CDR3 protein: CSVVPGTGMVYEQYF

V gene: TRBV5-8
CDR3 protein: CASSLNHRETQYF

V gene: TRBV5-5
CDR3 protein: CASSLTPEAEAFF

V gene: TRBV5-4
CDR3 protein: CASSLGQGGYEQFF

V gene: TRBV19
CDR3 protein: CASSTFGRRAEAFF

V gene: TRBV7-9
CDR3 protein: CASSLAGGETQYF

V gene: TRBV7-8
CDR3 protein: CASSLIGRFSGANVLTF

V gene: TRBV25-1
CDR3 protein: CASRGGSDTGELFF

V gene: TRBV5-5
CDR3 protein: CASSPRGGWASYNEQFF

V gene: TRBV11-2
CDR3 protein: CASSLVRSGVGNTEAFF

V gene: TRBV5-1
CDR3 protein: CASSSLEAYEQYF